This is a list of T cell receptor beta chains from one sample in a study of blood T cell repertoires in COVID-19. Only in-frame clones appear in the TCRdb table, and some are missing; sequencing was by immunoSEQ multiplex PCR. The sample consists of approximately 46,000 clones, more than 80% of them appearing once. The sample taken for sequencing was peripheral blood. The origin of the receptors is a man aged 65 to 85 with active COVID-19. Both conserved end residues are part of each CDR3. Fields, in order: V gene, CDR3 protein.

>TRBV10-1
CASSESGSPPYEQYF
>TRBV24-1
CATSDLGTSGGFNEQFF
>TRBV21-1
CASSKTFHLDRGWREQYF
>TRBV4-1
CASSHYGTGPLYNEQFF
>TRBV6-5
CATGQGNEQYF
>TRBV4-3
CASSHTGTPSTQYF
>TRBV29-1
CSVQALAGEGEQFF
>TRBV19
CASSPGQPNQPQHF
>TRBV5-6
CASSLPTGISGNTIYF
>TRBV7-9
CASSPGGGSYEQYF
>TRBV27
CASSSISQAYEQYF
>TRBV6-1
CASSDTGGNGYTF
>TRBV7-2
CASSLGRTGVGNTIYF
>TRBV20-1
CSASSGGAGNEQFF
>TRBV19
CASKFGQGSSYEQYF
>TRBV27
CASSLAGNYEQYF
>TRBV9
CASSVGGIAGDHEQYF
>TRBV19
CASSKNRDREWQYF
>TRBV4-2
CASSQDRAGGLVEQFF
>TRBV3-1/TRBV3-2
CASSRGGELFF
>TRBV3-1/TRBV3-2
CASSSSGGVETQYF
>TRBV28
CASSSGQSPYGYTF
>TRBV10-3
CATHGQRDTGELFF
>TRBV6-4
CASSAGVGGKAGYTF
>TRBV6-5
CASSSSGTGWDQPQHF
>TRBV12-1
CASSFSLAGAQETQYF
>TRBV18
CASSPPRGGKNTEAFF
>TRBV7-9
CASSSRGAVEKLFF
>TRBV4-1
CASSLTGTGAPEQYF
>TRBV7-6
CASSLAPQGQETQYF
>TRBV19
CASSIGPAVETQYF
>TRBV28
CASNHQGGGGYEQYF
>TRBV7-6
CASSLALGPDSNQPQHF
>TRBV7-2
CASSEHRSNEKLFF
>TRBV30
CAWTSTTGSNQETQYF
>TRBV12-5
CASGLDTGTGSEQFF
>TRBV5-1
CASSLQLAQETQYF
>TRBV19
CASTPGTGGRGYGYTF
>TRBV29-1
CSVEPNMNTEAFF
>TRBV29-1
CSVEVKGKSSYEQYF
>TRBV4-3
CASSGGRGTGGPTGELFF
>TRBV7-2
CASSLAPGGGNQPQHF
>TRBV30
CAWTKSTRLSYEQYF
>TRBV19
CASSHADRGNNQPQHF
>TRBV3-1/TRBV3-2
CASSHQGGAGELFF
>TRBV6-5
CASSEGLAVYNEQFF
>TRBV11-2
CASSPTGGRANYGYTF
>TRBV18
CASSPGQTYEQYF
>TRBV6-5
CASSYSLRGSSYEQYF
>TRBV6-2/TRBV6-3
CASSYNGQSTDTQYF
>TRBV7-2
CASRPGQSTDTQYF
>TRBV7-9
CASSRQGAGNTGELFF
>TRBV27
CASSSLAGGLEQFF